This T cell receptor (beta chain) appears in the sequencing data of a study of blood T cell repertoires in COVID-19. For the study at large: T cells, B-cell-depleted T cells, or PBMCs supplied cDNA or gDNA.

How the authors handled the data: Amplified reference gene primers provided the basis for estimating nucleated cell counts. The table came from immunoSEQ multiplex PCR; TCRdb's copy has only in-frame clones and leaves some out. D and trimming were read from the DNA, whereas the V and J calls and clone size are those reported in that table. The sample holds nearly 45,000 clones, 85% to 90% seen once. V was clipped by 4 bases and J by 4 bases; unmatched bases: 13. The length of the CDR3 is 17 residues. Germline values: CDR1 LGHDT, CDR2 YNNKEL (reference sequence). This receptor was obtained from a man aged 35 to 55 with COVID-19, enrolled during active disease. Sequencing used peripheral blood. The chain links TRBV3-1 (or the pseudogene TRBV3-2) to TRBJ2-4; 7 nucleotides line up with TRBD2. This chain's CDR3 is CASSPIKKAGLKNIQYF. CDR3 nucleotide sequence: TGTGCCAGCAGCCCAATAAAGAAAGCGGGGTTGAAAAACATTCAGTACTTC.